This entry describes one T cell receptor (beta chain). Its antigen is still unknown. The data derive from a study of T cell responses to AZD1222 COVID-19 vaccine. V lost 2 bases and J lost 4, with 14 bases in between. The CDR3 consists of 15 residues. Per germline, CDR1 LGHNA and CDR2 YNFKEQ. Whole-study findings and limits: The sample set comprised mostly white British donors with more females, and clonal diversity was possibly underestimated.

Repertoires were generated with immunoSEQ multiplex PCR, while TCRdb's copy carries only in-frame clones and drops some. The data contain around 220,000 clones, around 94% of them singletons. This clonotype originated in an adult who received the MenACWY meningococcal vaccine as a control. V gene TRBV4-2 combines with J gene TRBJ1-2; the D gene is possibly TRBD1 (5 bases). The material was peripheral blood, obtained 28 days after the second dose of the MenACWY control vaccine. CDR3 DNA: TGTGCCAGCAGCCAATTGGGGGAGGCGCTCTATGGCTACACCTTC. It translates to CASSQLGEALYGYTF.